This T cell receptor (beta chain) was identified in a study of T-cell reconstitution after alpha-beta-depleted transplantation in children (dated by TCRdb to 2016 to 2017). The study in broad terms: T-cell immune reconstitution after TCRalphabeta/CD19-depleted allogeneic hematopoietic cell transplantation in children was quantitatively tracked in the study by means of TCR repertoire profiling.

From the cysteine through the phenylalanine, the CDR3 covers 13 amino acids. The CDR3 DNA has 39 bases and is translated from base 1. Sequences MDHEN (CDR1) and SYDVKM (CDR2) are obtained from the germline V gene. V is reduced by 11 bases and J by 7 bases, leaving a spacing of 18 bases between them. Libraries were made using PCR. TCRdb lists the instrument as Illumina HiSeq 2500. TCR libraries were prepared with molecular barcoding, using unique molecular identifiers to normalize TCRbeta repertoire quantification. TCRdb reprocessing: public reads trimmed at Q25 with fastp, clones called with MiXCR, in-frame beta chains kept. Identical CDR3 protein sequences are pooled into one entry, listed with their most common genes and DNA. The sample yields approximately 290,000 distinct CDR3 sequences; around a tenth were counted once. Together, the top ten hold roughly a quarter of the sample. The treatment or condition label, as the study defines it: allogeneic hematopoietic cell transplantation with graft depleted of TCRalphabeta T cells and CD19 B cells. The children who served as transplant recipients had been given grafts of TCRalphabeta/CD19-depleted allogeneic hematopoietic cells.

This clonotype appeared many times. Its cognate antigen has yet to be identified. Within one base of it there is no much larger clone, and no base qualities were kept. General conclusions and limits of the study: The high TCRbeta diversity at day 60 in some patients was ascribed to recipient T cells and intrathymic progenitors that had survived conditioning. Apparently early alphabetaT-cell count recovery about two months after transplant reportedly relied on only several hundred rapidly expanded clones derived from non-depleted graft cells. Over subsequent months, a decline in hyperexpanded clone frequencies was noted, and after one year, T-cell counts and TCRbeta diversity were mostly ascribed to newly produced T cells.

This receptor was taken from a male patient aged 2 to 9 who had a stem cell transplant for chronic granulomatous disease, so the T cells may come from the graft donor. The starting material was peripheral blood, obtained 180 days after TCRalphabeta/CD19-depleted stem cell transplant. The rearranged chain carries TRBV28 and TRBJ2-1, with the D assignment possibly TRBD1 or TRBD2, given 6 matching bases for each. The base sequence is TGTGCCTGCGGGACATCGGTCCTAAATGAGCAGTTCTTC. It codes for CACGTSVLNEQFF.